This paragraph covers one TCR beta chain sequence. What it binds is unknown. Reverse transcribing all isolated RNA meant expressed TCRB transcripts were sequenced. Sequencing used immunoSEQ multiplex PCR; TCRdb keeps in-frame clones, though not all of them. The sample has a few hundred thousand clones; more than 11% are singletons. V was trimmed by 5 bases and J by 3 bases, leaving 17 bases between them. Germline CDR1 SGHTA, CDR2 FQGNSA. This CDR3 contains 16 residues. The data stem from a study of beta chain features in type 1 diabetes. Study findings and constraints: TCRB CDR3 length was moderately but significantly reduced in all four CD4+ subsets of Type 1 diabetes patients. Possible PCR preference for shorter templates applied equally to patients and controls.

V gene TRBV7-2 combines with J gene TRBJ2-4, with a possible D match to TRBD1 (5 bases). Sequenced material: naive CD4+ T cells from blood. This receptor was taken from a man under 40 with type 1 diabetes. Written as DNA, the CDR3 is TGTGCCAGCAGCACCCACGGACAAGCACACAAAAACATTCAGTACTTC. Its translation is CASSTHGQAHKNIQYF. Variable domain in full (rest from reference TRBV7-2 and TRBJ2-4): GAGVSQSPSNKVTEKGKDVELRCDPISGHTALYWYRQSLGQGLEFLIYFQGNSAPDKSGLPSDRFSAERTGGSVSTLTIQRTQQEDSAVYLCASSTHGQAHKNIQYFGAGTRLSVL.